This T cell receptor (beta chain) was found in a study of blood T cell repertoires in COVID-19. Across the study: Material from acute and convalescent COVID-19 was sourced from the United States, Italy and Spain. Sources were T cells, B-cell-depleted T cells, or PBMCs; the material itself was cDNA or gDNA.

Per the authors' pipeline: Amplification from reference gene primers served as the basis for estimated nucleated cell counts. Repertoires were generated with immunoSEQ multiplex PCR, while TCRdb's copy carries only in-frame clones and drops some. The D gene and trimming were derived from the DNA, and the V and J assignments and clone size from that table. The top ten hold 14% of the sample, which has about 160,000 clones, just under 80% seen once. Germline V gene lookup returns CDR1 SGHKS and CDR2 YYEKEE (reference sequence). This CDR3 region has 17 residues. Trimming took 1 base from V and 6 from J; bases not matched to a gene: 10.

The chain links TRBV5-5 to TRBJ2-1, with 10 bases fitting TRBD2. The source material was peripheral blood. This receptor was obtained from a woman aged 80 or over with acute or convalescent COVID-19. CDR3 bases: TGTGCCAGCAGCTTGTGGGGCGTAGCGGGAGGCGTCAATGAGCAGTTCTTC. It specifies CASSLWGVAGGVNEQFF.